The present TCR beta chain was sequenced within a study of response to subunit inactivated influenza vaccine. General study points: Authors proposed each seasonal influenza vaccination draws in few new T cells.

The CDR3 runs to 13 residues. Germline CDR1 reads DFQATT; CDR2 reads SNEGSKA (reference sequence). V lost 5 bases to trimming and J lost 4 bases; unmatched junction nucleotides: 8. Note on this clonotype: What it recognizes is unknown.

From the RT-PCR reads, TCRdb called clonotypes with MiXCR, one entry per CDR3 protein. The sample shows roughly 710,000 distinct CDR3 sequences, 14% of them seen only once. This sequence was found in a man aged 50 to 59 who received an inactivated influenza vaccine. The chain carries TRBV20-1 and TRBJ2-7; TRBD1 agrees at 7 bases. Specimen: PBMCs from blood, collected about 14 days before vaccination. The CDR3 DNA reads TGCAGTGCTTCAGGGACAGATGATTACGAGCAGTACTTC. Protein sequence: CSASGTDDYEQYF.